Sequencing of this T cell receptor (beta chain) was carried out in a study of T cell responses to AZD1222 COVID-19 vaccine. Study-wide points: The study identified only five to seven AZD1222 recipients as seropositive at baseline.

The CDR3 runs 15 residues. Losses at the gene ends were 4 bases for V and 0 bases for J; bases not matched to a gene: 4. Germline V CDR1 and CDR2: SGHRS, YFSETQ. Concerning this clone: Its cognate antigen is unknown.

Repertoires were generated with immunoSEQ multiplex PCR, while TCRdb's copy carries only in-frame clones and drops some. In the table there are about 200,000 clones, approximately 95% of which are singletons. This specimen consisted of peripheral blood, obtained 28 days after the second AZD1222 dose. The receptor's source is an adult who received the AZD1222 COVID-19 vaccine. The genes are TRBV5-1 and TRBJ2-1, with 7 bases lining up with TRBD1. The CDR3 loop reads CASSRDSSSYNEQFF. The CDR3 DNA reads TGCGCCAGCAGCCGGGACAGCAGCTCCTACAATGAGCAGTTCTTC. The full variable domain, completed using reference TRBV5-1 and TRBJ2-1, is KAGVTQTPRYLIKTRGQQVTLSCSPISGHRSVSWYQQTPGQGLQFLFEYFSETQRNKGNFPGRFSGRQFSNSRSEMNVSTLELGDSALYLCASSRDSSSYNEQFFGPGTRLTVL.